This T cell receptor beta chain stems from a study of T cells after yellow fever vaccination. The wider study: In the case of low-cell-number fractions, SMART-Seq v4 Ultra Low Input was used for preparation. Study-level findings and limits: In post-booster samples, most primary-vaccination clones reappeared (just under 97% CD4, 70% to 90% CD8). Sorted repertoires could include abundant contaminating clonotypes from bulk cells. The secondary T-cell response peaked on day 5, not day 15, but was weaker.

From germline, CDR1 is SGHAT and CDR2 FQDESV (reference sequence). V gave up 2 bases and J gave up 0 bases, with 10 bases separating them. The CDR3 has 15 amino acids. Using its own MiXCR run on the 5' RACE reads, TCRdb lists one record per CDR3 protein. The sample gives some 420,000 distinct CDR3 sequences, 15% to 20% of which show up once; roughly a sixth is in the top ten. Comments on this clonotype: Its antigen remains unidentified.

The source of this sequence is a man aged 18 to 30 who received the YFV17D yellow fever vaccine. Sample: PBMCs, taken before the yellow fever booster vaccination. The chain recombines TRBV11-1 with TRBJ1-1; D gene unclear. The CDR3 DNA follows: TGTGCCAGCAGCTTAAGTGAACGCATGAACACTGAAGCTTTCTTT. It is translated as CASSLSERMNTEAFF. Filled out from reference TRBV11-1 and TRBJ1-1, the complete variable domain reads EAEVAQSPRYKITEKSQAVAFWCDPISGHATLYWYRQILGQGPELLVQFQDESVVDDSQLPKDRFSAERLKGVDSTLKIQPAELGDSAMYLCASSLSERMNTEAFFGQGTRLTVV.